Listed below are T cell receptor beta chains from one sample, sequenced in a study of blood T cells in healthy people across ages. MiXCR, run by TCRdb on the 5' RACE reads, gives a single entry per CDR3 protein. The sample consists of about 1 million distinct CDR3 sequences, approximately 26% of them appearing once. The same data also went into a second study, on T cells of mothers and their children.

Sequencing was done on a sample of blood. All receptors come from a girl aged 2 to 9 in good health. Both conserved end residues are part of each CDR3. A D gene is named only where the DNA matches it firmly. Clone size is not always given. Where it is, it says once, few, many or a class for expanded clones.

>TRBV29-1|.|few|13|TRBJ2-5
CSVFLTPGETQYF
TGCAGCGTCTTTCTCACACCAGGGGAGACCCAGTACTTC
>TRBV11-2|.|few|14|TRBJ1-1
CASSLGSRYTEAFF
TGTGCCAGCAGCTTAGGGTCAAGGTACACTGAAGCTTTCTTT
>TRBV12-5|.|few|12|TRBJ2-1
CASGLDSSRSFF
TGTGCTAGTGGTTTGGACTCAAGCAGGTCGTTCTTC
>TRBV6-5|.|.|15|TRBJ1-3
CASTSSFLSGNTIYF
TGTGCCAGCACCTCCAGCTTCCTCTCTGGAAACACCATATATTTT
>TRBV12-3/TRBV12-4|.|.|16|TRBJ2-7
CASSFGFGRPPHEQYF
TGTGCCAGCAGTTTCGGGTTTGGGCGTCCCCCCCACGAGCAGTACTTC
>TRBV12-5|.|few|14|TRBJ2-1
CASVGVLTRNEQFF
TGTGCTAGTGTTGGGGTTCTAACGAGGAATGAGCAGTTCTTC
>TRBV3-1|.|.|12|TRBJ2-3
CASGRGTDTQYF
TGTGCCAGCGGGCGGGGCACAGATACGCAGTATTTT
>TRBV4-2|.|.|14|TRBJ1-2
CASSQAGGDYGYTF
TGTGCCAGCAGCCAAGCCGGGGGCGACTATGGCTACACCTTC
>TRBV7-9|.|.|17|TRBJ2-6
CASSLGGLVAGANVLTF
TGTGCCAGCAGCTTAGGTGGATTGGTGGCTGGGGCCAACGTCCTGACTTTC
>TRBV10-3|.|.|15|TRBJ2-4
CAISENQGGKNIQYF
TGTGCCATCAGTGAAAACCAGGGTGGCAAAAACATTCAGTACTTC
>TRBV7-2|TRBD1|.|15|TRBJ2-7
CASSQLRTGSYEQYF
TGTGCCAGCAGTCAACTACGGACAGGTTCCTACGAGCAGTACTTC
>TRBV6-5|.|few|12|TRBJ2-3
CASSYYGDTQYF
TGTGCCAGCAGTTATTACGGAGATACGCAGTATTTT
>TRBV29-1|TRBD1|.|16|TRBJ2-1
CSAGPGTGDSYNEQFF
TGCAGCGCTGGACCCGGGACAGGAGACTCCTACAATGAGCAGTTCTTC
>TRBV7-3|TRBD1|.|15|TRBJ2-1
CASSLTGQGYNEQFF
TGTGCCAGCAGCTTGACGGGACAGGGCTACAATGAGCAGTTCTTC
>TRBV13|.|.|13|TRBJ2-7
CASSFTPQGEQYF
TGTGCCAGCAGCTTCACACCACAGGGCGAGCAGTACTTC
>TRBV10-3|.|.|14|TRBJ2-1
CAISGKGGYNEQFF
TGTGCCATCAGTGGAAAGGGGGGGTACAATGAGCAGTTCTTC
>TRBV7-9|.|few|14|TRBJ1-2
CASSLVELGVGYTF
TGTGCCAGCAGCTTAGTAGAGCTGGGGGTCGGCTACACCTTC
>TRBV5-1|TRBD2|.|16|TRBJ2-5
CASSLGRTSGGETQYF
TGCGCCAGCAGCTTGGGACGGACTAGCGGGGGTGAGACCCAGTACTTC
>TRBV29-1|.|.|10|TRBJ1-2
CSVEDTGNTF
TGCAGCGTTGAAGACACAGGCAACACCTTC
>TRBV19|.|.|18|TRBJ2-1
CASSIVGQTRFDIVGQFF
TGTGCCAGTAGTATAGTAGGGCAGACCCGGTTTGATATAGTTGGGCAGTTCTTC
>TRBV6-1|.|.|17|TRBJ1-2
CASSGRAFEFSNYGYTF
TGTGCCAGCAGCGGACGCGCCTTTGAATTCTCGAACTATGGCTACACCTTC
>TRBV2|TRBD2|.|14|TRBJ2-1
CASRGTSGLNEQFF
TGTGCCAGCAGGGGGACTAGCGGACTCAATGAGCAGTTCTTC
>TRBV21-1|.|few|20|TRBJ2-7
CASSKVTGTGELAMTNEQYF
TGTGCCAGCAGCAAAGTTACCGGGACAGGGGAATTGGCGATGACGAACGAGCAGTACTTC
>TRBV7-6|TRBD1|few|13|TRBJ2-1
CASSHTGAGEQFF
TGTGCCAGCAGCCACACAGGGGCTGGGGAGCAATTCTTC
>TRBV20-1|.|.|14|TRBJ2-2
CSARENGVDGELFF
TGCAGTGCCCGGGAGAATGGGGTGGACGGGGAGCTGTTTTTT
>TRBV6-5|.|.|13|TRBJ2-7
CASIPPGSSEQYF
TGTGCCAGCATCCCCCCCGGTTCTAGCGAGCAGTACTTC
>TRBV13|.|.|12|TRBJ2-7
CASSLDRVEQYF
TGTGCCAGCAGCTTAGATAGGGTCGAGCAGTACTTC
>TRBV6-6|.|few|14|TRBJ1-6
CASSYLGDNSPLHF
TGTGCCAGCAGTTACTTGGGAGATAATTCACCCCTCCACTTT
>TRBV28|.|few|15|TRBJ2-7
CASSYSQGGGYEQYF
TGTGCCAGCAGTTATAGCCAGGGGGGAGGTTACGAGCAGTACTTC
>TRBV12-3/TRBV12-4|.|.|13|TRBJ1-2
CASSPDRPGGYTF
TGTGCCAGCAGCCCCGACAGGCCAGGGGGCTACACCTTC
>TRBV29-1|TRBD1|few|12|TRBJ1-1
CSARTGGSEAFF
TGCAGCGCCCGGACAGGGGGTAGTGAAGCTTTCTTT
>TRBV12-3/TRBV12-4|TRBD1|few|16|TRBJ1-5
CASLPFSTGDVQPQHF
TGTGCCAGCCTCCCCTTTTCTACAGGGGATGTTCAGCCCCAGCATTTT
>TRBV2|.|.|13|TRBJ2-1
CASSVQAGNEQFF
TGTGCCAGCAGTGTTCAGGCCGGGAATGAGCAGTTCTTC
>TRBV13|TRBD2|few|12|TRBJ2-5
CASMREGETQYF
TGTGCCAGCATGCGGGAGGGAGAGACCCAGTACTTC
>TRBV20-1|.|few|11|TRBJ2-1
CSAKLLNEQFF
TGCAGTGCTAAGCTTCTCAATGAGCAGTTCTTC
>TRBV7-9|.|.|15|TRBJ2-5
CASSLALTGRETQYF
TGTGCCAGCAGCTTAGCGCTGACAGGGAGGGAGACCCAGTACTTC
>TRBV12-3/TRBV12-4|TRBD1|few|15|TRBJ1-2
CASSPGGQGARGYTF
TGTGCCAGCAGCCCCGGGGGACAGGGGGCGAGAGGCTACACCTTC